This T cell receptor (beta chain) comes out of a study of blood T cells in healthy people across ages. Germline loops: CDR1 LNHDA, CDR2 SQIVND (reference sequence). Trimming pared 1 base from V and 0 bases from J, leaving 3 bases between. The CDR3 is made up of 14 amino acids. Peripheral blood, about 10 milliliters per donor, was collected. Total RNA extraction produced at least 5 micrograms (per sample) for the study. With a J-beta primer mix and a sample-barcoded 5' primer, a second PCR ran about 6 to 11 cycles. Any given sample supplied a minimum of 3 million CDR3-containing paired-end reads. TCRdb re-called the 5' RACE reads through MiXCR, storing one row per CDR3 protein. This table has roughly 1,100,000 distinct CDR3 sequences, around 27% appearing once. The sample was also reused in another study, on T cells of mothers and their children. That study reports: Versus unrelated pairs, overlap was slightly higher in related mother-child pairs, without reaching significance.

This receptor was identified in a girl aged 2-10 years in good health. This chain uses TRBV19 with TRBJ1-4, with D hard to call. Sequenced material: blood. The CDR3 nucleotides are TGTGCCAGTAGTATAGTTACAACTAATGAAAAACTGTTTTTT. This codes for CASSIVTTNEKLFF.